This T cell receptor beta chain comes out of a study of cytomegalovirus exposure and HLA in healthy donors. The germline V gene encodes CDR1 ENHRY and CDR2 SYGVKD. CDR3 length: 14 residues. V was cut by 5 bases and J by 6 bases, with 13 bases left in between. Primers included in the PCR were 60 Vbeta and 13 Jbeta primers. Measured with immunoSEQ multiplex PCR; TCRdb has only the in-frame clones, and not every one. The sample lists 100,000 or so clones, over 75% occurring once. The clonotype comes from a woman in her thirties or forties in good health and CMV-seropositive. The sample taken for sequencing was PBMCs. V gene TRBV10-3 combines with J gene TRBJ1-4, with D tentatively TRBD1 (5 bases). CDR3 sequence (DNA): TGTGCCATCAGTCGGACGGGGGGGTATGAAAAACTGTTTTTT. It encodes CAISRTGGYEKLFF.